Described below is a single T cell receptor beta chain sequence and its context. This clonotype has just a few counts. Its antigen has not been determined. It has no much larger one-base neighbor in the sample; base qualities were not kept. This record comes from a study of T-cell memory formation after mild COVID-19 (dated by TCRdb to the early 2020s). Broadly, across the study: TCR sequence clusters from the two donors were largely donor specific. Two young, previously healthy adult volunteers, one female and one male, were included in the cohort. In a couple of donors, T-cell clones that expanded and contracted after mild COVID-19 were tracked by sequencing TCRalpha and TCRbeta repertoires over time.

From the germline V gene, CDR1 is SGHTA and CDR2 is FQGTGA. Trimming takes 7 bases from V and 5 bases from J, and the germline ends sit 12 bases apart. The CDR3 runs 12 residues from the cysteine to the phenylalanine. Only the CDR3 part of the read is kept: 36 bases, read in frame from the first base. Sequencing instrument: Illumina NovaSeq 6000. Using 5'RACE with constant-segment primers, TCRalpha and TCRbeta cDNA libraries were constructed, with sample barcodes and unique molecular identifiers added in the process. Trizol reagent was used to extract RNA from every sample. Amplification of the libraries took two PCR steps, and the second step added a second sample barcode plus Illumina TruSeq adapters. Sequencing of the libraries was done on an Illumina NovaSeq, producing 2 x 150 bp paired-end reads. The authors processed their data as follows. With migec v1.2.7, reads were demultiplexed and then collapsed into UMI-guided consensus sequences. Using mixcr v2.1.11, UMI consensuses were aligned to TRA and TRB V and J templates and then assembled into clonotypes. A clonotype was counted as expanded or contracted only when both edgeR and NoisET called the clonotype significant, with the noise models trained on biological replicates. For edgeR calls, a false discovery rate-adjusted p below 0.01 and a log2 fold-change threshold of 1 were applied. As an exploratory analysis of dynamics, max-normalized trajectories of the 1000 most abundant clonotypes were examined by PCA with hierarchical clustering. Separately sequenced CD4+ and CD8+ repertoires were used to assign the CD4 or CD8 phenotype of responding clones. TCRdb redid the processing of the public reads, applying fastp at Q25 and MiXCR, and retained in-frame beta chains. Here each entry gathers all rows of one CDR3 protein and keeps the most common genes and DNA. The V and J calls, along with clone size, are taken from TCRdb and not from the paper's own processing. The sample table holds 300,000 to 400,000 distinct CDR3 sequences, of which 28% were seen once. The leading ten clones occupy about 13% of the sample.

Overall study outcomes, separate from this receptor: From day 15 to 85, contracting clones showed balanced CD4/CD8 phenotypes, whereas a second wave of clones that expanded from day 15 to 37 leaned towards CD4+. The second-wave clones that peaked on day 37 were not confirmed to be SARS-CoV-2 specific. The detection of some responding clones in pre-infection memory suggests that pre-existing cross-reactive memory T cells joined the SARS-CoV-2 response. Only a couple of mild cases were covered in the study, and larger cohorts including severe cases with pre-infection samples were considered necessary. Contracting CD4+ clones turned up mainly in the CM and EM memory subsets, whereas EMRA was where CD8+ clones were enriched.

Ficoll-Paque density gradient centrifugation was the method used to isolate PBMCs. The sequenced sample consisted of PBMCs or a T cell subset sorted from them (not recorded which). The chain is assembled from TRBV7-3 and TRBJ2-7; matching of 6 bases hints at TRBD2 as the D gene. The sequence was collected from an adult woman who had mild COVID-19 (a few samples of this study predate the infection). The sample titles of this study are shuffled in the database, so cell type and time point are left out; the donor was told from shared clones. The bases read TGTGCCAGCACCCTGGGGGGTAACGAGCAGTACTTC. Translated, this gives CASTLGGNEQYF.